Listed below are T cell receptor beta chains from one sample, sequenced in a study of CD8 T cells in ankylosing spondylitis. In TCRdb, the 5' RACE reads were re-called with MiXCR into one record per CDR3 protein. The sample holds approximately 24,000 distinct CDR3 sequences, 13% seen once. What was sequenced was blood. The receptors shown here come from a male donor with ankylosing spondylitis or in good health (not recorded which). CDR3s include the opening cysteine and the closing phenylalanine or tryptophan. Each record gives: clone size, D gene, J gene, V gene, CDR3 protein, CDR3 DNA. A D gene is named only where the DNA matches it firmly. The size field is filled for only some rows; it gives once, few, many or a size class.

>few|TRBD2|TRBJ2-7|TRBV20-1
CSARVAGGLSYEQYF
TGCAGTGCTAGAGTAGCGGGAGGCCTATCCTACGAGCAGTACTTC
>.|.|TRBJ2-2|TRBV6-2/TRBV6-3
CASSRGDFNTGELFF
TGTGCCAGCAGTAGGGGGGACTTTAACACCGGGGAGCTGTTTTTT
>.|TRBD1|TRBJ2-2|TRBV5-1
CASSLDRGHTGELFF
TGCGCCAGCAGCTTGGACAGGGGGCACACCGGGGAGCTGTTTTTT
>many|TRBD1|TRBJ2-1|TRBV6-2/TRBV6-3
CASSPGGFSYNEQFF
TGTGCCAGCAGTCCAGGGGGTTTCTCCTACAATGAGCAGTTCTTC
>many|.|TRBJ1-1|TRBV5-1
CASSTGTNTEAFF
TGCGCCAGCAGCACAGGGACCAACACTGAAGCTTTCTTT
>many|.|TRBJ2-5|TRBV5-1
CASSLNRGTETQYF
TGCGCCAGCAGCTTGAATCGGGGGACGGAGACCCAGTACTTC
>.|TRBD2|TRBJ2-2|TRBV3-1
CASSQYLAGSMGELFF
TGTGCCAGCAGCCAATATCTAGCGGGAAGTATGGGGGAGCTGTTTTTT
>.|.|TRBJ1-1|TRBV6-5
CASSYDWVSEAFF
TGTGCCAGCAGTTACGATTGGGTCTCTGAAGCTTTCTTT
>many|TRBD2|TRBJ2-3|TRBV20-1
CSASGLAGTDTQYF
TGCAGTGCCTCCGGACTAGCGGGGACCGATACGCAGTATTTT
>few|.|TRBJ2-3|TRBV3-1
CASSQDQRGGTDTQYF
TGTGCCAGCAGCCAAGATCAGCGCGGGGGCACAGATACGCAGTATTTT
>many|.|TRBJ2-1|TRBV6-2/TRBV6-3
CASSNNEQFF
TGTGCCAGCAGCAACAATGAGCAGTTCTTC
>few|TRBD2|TRBJ2-1|TRBV12-3/TRBV12-4
CASSSGLVQFF
TGTGCCAGCAGTTCAGGACTAGTCCAGTTCTTC
>few|TRBD1|TRBJ1-1|TRBV10-3
CAISAPGGRTEVFF
TGTGCCATCAGTGCCCCAGGGGGCCGGACTGAAGTTTTCTTT
>.|.|TRBJ2-7|TRBV29-1
CSVEVQEYEQYF
TGCAGCGTTGAGGTCCAAGAATACGAGCAGTACTTC
>few|.|TRBJ1-5|TRBV20-1
CSARDPQGRNQPQHF
TGCAGTGCTAGAGATCCACAGGGTAGAAATCAGCCCCAGCATTTT
>.|.|TRBJ2-3|TRBV9
CASSPQRGTDTQYF
TGTGCCAGCAGCCCCCAAAGGGGTACCGATACGCAGTATTTT
>few|.|TRBJ1-5|TRBV25-1
CASSPGADYSNQPQHF
TGTGCCAGCAGCCCTGGGGCAGACTATAGCAATCAGCCCCAGCATTTT
>.|TRBD2|TRBJ2-1|TRBV27
CASIRGLAGNFSYNEQFF
TGTGCCAGCATAAGAGGACTAGCGGGCAACTTTTCCTACAATGAGCAGTTCTTC